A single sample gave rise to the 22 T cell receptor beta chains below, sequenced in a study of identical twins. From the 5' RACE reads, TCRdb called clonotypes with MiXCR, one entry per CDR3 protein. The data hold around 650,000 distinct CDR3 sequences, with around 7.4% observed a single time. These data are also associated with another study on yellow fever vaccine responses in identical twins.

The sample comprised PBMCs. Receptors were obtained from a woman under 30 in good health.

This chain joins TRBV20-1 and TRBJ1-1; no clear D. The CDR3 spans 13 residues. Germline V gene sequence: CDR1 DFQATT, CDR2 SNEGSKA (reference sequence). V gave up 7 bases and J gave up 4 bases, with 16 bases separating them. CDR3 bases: TGCAGTGTACCCTTTTCCGCTCCCACTGAAGCTTTCTTT. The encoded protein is CSVPFSAPTEAFF.

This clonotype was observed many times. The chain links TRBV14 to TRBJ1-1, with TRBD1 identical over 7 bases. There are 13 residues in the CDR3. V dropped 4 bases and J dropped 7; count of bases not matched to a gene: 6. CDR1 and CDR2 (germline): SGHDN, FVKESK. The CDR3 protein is CASSPRGTFEAFF. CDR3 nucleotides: TGTGCCAGCAGCCCCAGGGGGACCTTTGAAGCTTTCTTT. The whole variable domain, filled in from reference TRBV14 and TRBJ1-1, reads EAGVTQFPSHSVIEKGQTVTLRCDPISGHDNLYWYRRVMGKEIKFLLHFVKESKQDESGMPNNRFLAERTGGTYSTLKVQPAELEDSGVYFCASSPRGTFEAFFGQGTRLTVV.

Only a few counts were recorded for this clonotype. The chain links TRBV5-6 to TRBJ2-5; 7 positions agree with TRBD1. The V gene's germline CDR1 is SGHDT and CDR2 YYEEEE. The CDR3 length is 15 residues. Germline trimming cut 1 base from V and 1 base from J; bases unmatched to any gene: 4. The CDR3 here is CASSLRQGVQETQYF. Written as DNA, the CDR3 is TGTGCCAGCAGCTTGAGGCAGGGGGTCCAAGAGACCCAGTACTTC. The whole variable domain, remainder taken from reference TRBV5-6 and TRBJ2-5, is DAGVTQSPTHLIKTRGQQVTLRCSPKSGHDTVSWYQQALGQGPQFIFQYYEEEERQRGNFPDRFSGHQFPNYSSELNVNALLLGDSALYLCASSLRQGVQETQYFGPGTRLLVL.

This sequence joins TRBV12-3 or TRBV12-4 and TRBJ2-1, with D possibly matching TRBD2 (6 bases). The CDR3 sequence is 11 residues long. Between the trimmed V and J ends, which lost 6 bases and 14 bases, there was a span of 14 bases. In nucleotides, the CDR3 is TGTGCCAGCAGCCCCGGGAGAATGGAGTTCTTC. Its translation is CASSPGRMEFF.

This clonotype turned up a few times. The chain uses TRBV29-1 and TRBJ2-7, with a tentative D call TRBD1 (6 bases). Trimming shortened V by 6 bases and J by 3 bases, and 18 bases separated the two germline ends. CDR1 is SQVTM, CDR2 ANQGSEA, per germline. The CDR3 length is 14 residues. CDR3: CSVCTGTSCYEQYV. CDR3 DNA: TGCAGCGTCTGTACCGGGACAAGTTGCTACGAGCAGTACGTC.

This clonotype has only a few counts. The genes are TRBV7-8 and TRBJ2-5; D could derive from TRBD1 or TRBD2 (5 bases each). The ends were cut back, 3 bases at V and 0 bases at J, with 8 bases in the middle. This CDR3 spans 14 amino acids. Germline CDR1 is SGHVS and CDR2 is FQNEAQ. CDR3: CASSFEGNQETQYF. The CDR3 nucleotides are TGTGCCAGCAGCTTTGAGGGGAACCAAGAGACCCAGTACTTC.

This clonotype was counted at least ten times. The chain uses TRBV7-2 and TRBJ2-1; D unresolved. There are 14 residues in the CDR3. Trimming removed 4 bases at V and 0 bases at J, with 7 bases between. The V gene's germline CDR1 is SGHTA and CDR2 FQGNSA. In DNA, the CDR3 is TGTGCCAGCAGCTCTGGGGACTCCTACAATGAGCAGTTCTTC. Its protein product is CASSSGDSYNEQFF.

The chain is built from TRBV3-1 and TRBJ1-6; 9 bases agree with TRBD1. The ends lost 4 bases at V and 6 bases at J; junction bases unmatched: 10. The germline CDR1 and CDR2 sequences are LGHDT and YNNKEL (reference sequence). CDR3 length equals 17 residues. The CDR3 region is CASSLRTGTGRNSPLHF. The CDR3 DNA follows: TGTGCCAGCAGCCTAAGAACCGGGACAGGGCGTAATTCACCCCTCCACTTT.

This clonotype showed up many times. CDR3 coding DNA: TGCGCCAGCAGCTTGGCCGCTACTAGCGATCTTGAGCAGTTCTTC. It encodes CASSLAATSDLEQFF. The gene calls are TRBV5-1 and TRBJ2-1; TRBD2 aligns across 7 bases. After removal of 0 bases from V and 9 bases from J, the junction contained 9 bases not matched to a gene. The germline V gene encodes CDR1 SGHRS and CDR2 YFSETQ. The CDR3 loop spans 15 amino acids.

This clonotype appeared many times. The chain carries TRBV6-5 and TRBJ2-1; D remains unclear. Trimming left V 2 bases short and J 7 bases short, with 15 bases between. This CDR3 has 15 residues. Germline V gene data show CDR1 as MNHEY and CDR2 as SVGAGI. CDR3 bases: TGTGCCAGCAGTTACCGGCCCACGCTGGTAAATGAGCAGTTCTTC. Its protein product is CASSYRPTLVNEQFF.

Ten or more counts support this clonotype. The DNA of the CDR3 is TGTGCCAGCAGTACCCCTAGCGGGAGCTCCTACGAGCAGTACTTC. Its protein product is CASSTPSGSSYEQYF. This chain links TRBV12-3 or TRBV12-4 with TRBJ2-7, with 10 bases matching TRBD2. V was clipped by 5 bases and J by 0 bases; unmatched bases: 4. The CDR3 is made up of 15 amino acids.

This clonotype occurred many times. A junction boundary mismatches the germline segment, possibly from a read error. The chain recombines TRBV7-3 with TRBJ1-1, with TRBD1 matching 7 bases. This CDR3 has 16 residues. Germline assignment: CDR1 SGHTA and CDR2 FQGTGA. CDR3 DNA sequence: TGTGCCAGCAGCTCTCTGGACAGGAAGGCCAACAGTGAAGCTTTCTTT. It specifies CASSSLDRKANSEAFF.

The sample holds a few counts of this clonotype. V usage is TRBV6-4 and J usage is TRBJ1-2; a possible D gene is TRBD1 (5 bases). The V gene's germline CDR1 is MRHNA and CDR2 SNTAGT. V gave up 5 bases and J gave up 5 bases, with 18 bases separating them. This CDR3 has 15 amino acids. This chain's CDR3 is CASSPERGPRYGYTF. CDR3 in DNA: TGTGCCAGCAGTCCCGAGAGGGGCCCGCGGTATGGCTACACCTTC.

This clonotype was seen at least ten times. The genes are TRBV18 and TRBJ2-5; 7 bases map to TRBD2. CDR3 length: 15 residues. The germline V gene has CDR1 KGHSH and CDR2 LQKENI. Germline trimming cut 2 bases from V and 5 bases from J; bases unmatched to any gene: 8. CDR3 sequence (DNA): TGTGCCAGCTCACCAGTGGCGGGAGTAGGGGAGACCCAGTACTTC. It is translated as CASSPVAGVGETQYF.

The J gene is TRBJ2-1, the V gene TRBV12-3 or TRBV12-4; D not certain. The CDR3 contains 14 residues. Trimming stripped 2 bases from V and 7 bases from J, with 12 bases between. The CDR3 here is CASSLKVGLNEQFF. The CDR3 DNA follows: TGTGCCAGCAGTTTAAAGGTCGGGTTGAATGAGCAGTTCTTC.

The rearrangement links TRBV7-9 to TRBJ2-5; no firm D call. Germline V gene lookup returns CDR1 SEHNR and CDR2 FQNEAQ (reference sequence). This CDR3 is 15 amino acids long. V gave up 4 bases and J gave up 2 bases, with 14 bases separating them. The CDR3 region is CASSSGRVGQETQYF. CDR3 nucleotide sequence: TGTGCCAGCAGCTCGGGTCGGGTTGGGCAAGAGACCCAGTACTTC.

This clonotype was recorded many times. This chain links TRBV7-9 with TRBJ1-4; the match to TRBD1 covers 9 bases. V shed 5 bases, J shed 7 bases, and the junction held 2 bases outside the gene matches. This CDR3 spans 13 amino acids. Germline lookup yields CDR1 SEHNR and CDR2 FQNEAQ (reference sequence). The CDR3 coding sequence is TGTGCCAGCAGCGGGACAGGGACTGAAAAACTGTTTTTT. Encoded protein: CASSGTGTEKLFF.

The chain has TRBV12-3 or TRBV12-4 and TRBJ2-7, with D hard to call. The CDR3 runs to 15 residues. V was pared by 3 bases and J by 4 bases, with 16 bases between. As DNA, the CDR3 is TGTGCCAGCAGTTTTAGAGAGTTTGGTGAATACGAGCAGTACTTC. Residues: CASSFREFGEYEQYF.

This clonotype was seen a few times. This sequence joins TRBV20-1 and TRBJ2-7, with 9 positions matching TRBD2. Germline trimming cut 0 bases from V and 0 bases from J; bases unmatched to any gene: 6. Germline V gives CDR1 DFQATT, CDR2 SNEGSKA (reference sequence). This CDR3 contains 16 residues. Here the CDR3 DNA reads TGCAGTGCTAGAGATCGACTAGCGGTTAGCTCCTACGAGCAGTACTTC. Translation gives CSARDRLAVSSYEQYF.

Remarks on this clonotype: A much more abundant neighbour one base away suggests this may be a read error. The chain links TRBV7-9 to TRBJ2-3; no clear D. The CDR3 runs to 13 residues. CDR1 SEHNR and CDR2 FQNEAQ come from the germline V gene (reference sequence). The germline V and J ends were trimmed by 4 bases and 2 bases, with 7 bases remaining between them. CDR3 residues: CASSYTATDTQYF. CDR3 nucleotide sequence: TGTGCCAGCAGCTACACCGCCACAGATACGCAGTATTTT.

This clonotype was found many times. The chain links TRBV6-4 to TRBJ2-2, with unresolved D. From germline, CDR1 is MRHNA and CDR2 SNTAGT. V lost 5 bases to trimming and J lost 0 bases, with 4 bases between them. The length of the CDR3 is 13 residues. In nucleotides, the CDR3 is TGTGCCAGCAGTAAAGCGAACACCGGGGAGCTGTTTTTT. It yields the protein CASSKANTGELFF.

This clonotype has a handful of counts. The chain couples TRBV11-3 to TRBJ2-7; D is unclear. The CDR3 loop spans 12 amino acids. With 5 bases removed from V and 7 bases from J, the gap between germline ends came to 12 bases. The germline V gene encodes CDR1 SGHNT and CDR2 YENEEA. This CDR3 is CASSQSIREQYF. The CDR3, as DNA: TGTGCCAGCAGCCAATCCATACGTGAGCAGTACTTC.